The 18 T cell receptor beta chains below were found in one sample sequenced in a study of shared clonotypes between healthy human individuals (dated by TCRdb to about 2020). The library was made by the immunoSEQ multiplex PCR assay. This immuneACCESS table, as held by TCRdb, lists in-frame sequences with V and J called but not all clones. Of the missing ones, under half trace to an unresolved V gene in checked studies; the others have no known cause. The sample data list around 700,000 clones, and approximately 79% of these were observed just once. The ten largest make up approximately 2% of the sample. The sample was memory CD4+ T cells sorted from blood. Taken with the paper, the label for cell subset or site translates to: CD45RA-negative fraction. The receptor source for this set is a woman in her twenties or thirties in good health.

This clone has a handful of counts. The chain carries TRBV7-3 and TRBJ2-6; D remains unclear. This CDR3 comprises 15 residues. V lost 1 base to trimming and J lost 4 bases, with 8 bases between them. CDR1 is SGHTA and CDR2 is FQGTGA in the germline V gene. CDR3 in DNA: TGTGCCAGCAGCTTAATGCAGCTCGGGGCCAACGTCCTGACTTTC. Translating it yields CASSLMQLGANVLTF. The whole variable domain, remainder taken from reference TRBV7-3 and TRBJ2-6, is GAGVSQTPSNKVTEKGKYVELRCDPISGHTALYWYRQSLGQGPEFLIYFQGTGAADDSGLPNDRFFAVRPEGSVSTLKIQRTERGDSAVYLCASSLMQLGANVLTFGAGSRLTVL.

The chain links TRBV18 to TRBJ2-7, with TRBD1 as a possible D gene (6 bases). The length of the CDR3 is 14 residues. Germline values: CDR1 KGHSH, CDR2 LQKENI. Trimming stripped 3 bases from V and 2 bases from J, with 11 bases between. CDR3 protein: CASSPRDTAYEQYF. The CDR3, as DNA: TGTGCCAGCTCACCTCGGGACACCGCCTACGAGCAGTACTTC.

The rearrangement uses TRBV6-6 and TRBJ1-2; D unclear. The V gene's germline CDR1 is MNHNY and CDR2 SVGAGI (reference sequence). The V gene lost 6 bases and the J gene lost 4 bases, with 12 bases spanning the gap. This CDR3 has 13 residues. The CDR3 nucleotides read TGTGCCAGCAGCCCCGGACTCCGCTATGGCTACACCTTC. Its protein is CASSPGLRYGYTF.

This clone was seen more than once but under ten times. The chain links TRBV5-6 to TRBJ1-1; D not resolved. V lost 3 bases to trimming and J lost 0 bases, with 18 bases between them. Germline V lookup: CDR1 SGHDT, CDR2 YYEEEE. CDR3 length equals 17 residues. The CDR3 sequence: CASSSPGGRRMNTEAFF. In DNA form, the CDR3 reads TGTGCCAGCAGCTCCCCCGGCGGCCGAAGGATGAACACTGAAGCTTTCTTT.

This chain joins TRBV28 and TRBJ2-2; the match to TRBD2 covers 8 bases. The V gene end was trimmed by 3 bases and the J gene end by 1 base; junction bases not matched to a gene: 7. The CDR3 totals 17 residues. Germline V gene sequence: CDR1 MDHEN, CDR2 SYDVKM. CDR3 amino acids: CASSLVLAGGNTGELFF. In nucleotides, the CDR3 is TGTGCCAGCAGTTTGGTCCTAGCGGGTGGGAACACCGGGGAGCTGTTTTTT. The full variable domain, rest sourced from reference TRBV28 and TRBJ2-2, is DVKVTQSSRYLVKRTGEKVFLECVQDMDHENMFWYRQDPGLGLRLIYFSYDVKMKEKGDIPEGYSVSREKKERFSLILESASTNQTSMYLCASSLVLAGGNTGELFFGEGSRLTVL.

Notes on this clone: The sample contains more than one DNA sequence encoding this CDR3. The chain has TRBV18 and TRBJ2-7, with TRBD2 matching 11 bases. This CDR3 contains 14 residues. Germline values: CDR1 KGHSH, CDR2 LQKENI. The V gene end was trimmed by 6 bases and the J gene end by 4 bases; junction bases not matched to a gene: 5. The CDR3 DNA reads as TGTGCCAGCTCTCCGGGACTAGCGGATTACGAGCAGTACTTC. Amino acid sequence: CASSPGLADYEQYF.

This clone was observed a single time. This rearrangement joins TRBV9 to TRBJ2-1; TRBD1 aligns across 12 bases. V lost 3 bases and J lost 2; bases outside the gene matches: 9. CDR1 SGDLS and CDR2 YYNGEE come from the germline V gene. CDR3 size: 18 residues. CDR3 sequence reads: CASSAWGQGAQAYNEQFF. Written as DNA, the CDR3 is TGTGCCAGCAGCGCCTGGGGACAGGGGGCGCAAGCCTACAATGAGCAGTTCTTC. The full variable domain, with the rest looked up from reference TRBV9 and TRBJ2-1, is DSGVTQTPKHLITATGQRVTLRCSPRSGDLSVYWYQQSLDQGLQFLIQYYNGEERAKGNILERFSAQQFPDLHSELNLSSLELGDSALYFCASSAWGQGAQAYNEQFFGPGTRLTVL.

This clone was recorded at least ten times. Other nucleotide sequences in the sample specify the same CDR3. This chain links TRBV14 with TRBJ2-7; D is uncertain. This CDR3 comprises 13 residues. Germline values: CDR1 SGHDN, CDR2 FVKESK. Trimming stripped 6 bases from V and 3 bases from J, with 12 bases between. CDR3 amino acids: CASSPGTLYEQYF. CDR3 DNA sequence: TGTGCCAGCAGTCCCGGAACCCTCTACGAGCAGTACTTC. The whole variable domain, filled in from reference TRBV14 and TRBJ2-7, reads EAGVTQFPSHSVIEKGQTVTLRCDPISGHDNLYWYRRVMGKEIKFLLHFVKESKQDESGMPNNRFLAERTGGTYSTLKVQPAELEDSGVYFCASSPGTLYEQYFGPGTRLTVT.

This chain connects TRBV5-1 to TRBJ2-1, with 12 bases fitting TRBD2. The ends lost 4 bases at V and 0 bases at J; junction bases unmatched: 2. The germline V gene encodes CDR1 SGHRS and CDR2 YFSETQ. There are 16 residues in the CDR3. CDR3 residues: CASSVTSGSSYNEQFF. CDR3 DNA sequence: TGCGCCAGCAGCGTGACTAGCGGGAGCTCCTACAATGAGCAGTTCTTC.

This clone was seen only once. This chain joins TRBV21-1 and TRBJ1-4; no DNA check was done on the table's D call, TRBD1. TRBV21-1 is flagged as a pseudogene. The CDR3 has 17 amino acids. CDR3 sequence reads: CASIKGPLGPDRMRLFF. The CDR3 DNA follows: TGTGCCAGCATCAAGGGACCTTTGGGACCGGACAGGATGAGGCTGTTTTTT.

This chain uses TRBV11-2 with TRBJ2-3; TRBD2 matches at 12 bases. CDR1 is SGHAT, CDR2 FQNNGV, per germline. With 3 bases clipped from V and 6 bases from J, the junction kept 7 bases outside the gene matches. CDR3 length equals 16 residues. The CDR3 loop reads CASSLTPGLAGDTQYF. In DNA form, the CDR3 reads TGTGCCAGCAGCTTGACTCCGGGACTAGCGGGTGATACGCAGTATTTT. Full variable domain (rest looked up from reference TRBV11-2 and TRBJ2-3): EAGVAQSPRYKIIEKRQSVAFWCNPISGHATLYWYQQILGQGPKLLIQFQNNGVVDDSQLPKDRFSAERLKGVDSTLKIQPAKLEDSAVYLCASSLTPGLAGDTQYFGPGTRLTVL.

The chain carries TRBV28 and TRBJ2-7, with 7 bases aligning to TRBD1. The junction had 15 bases not matched to a gene; V was cut back by 6 bases and J by 1 base. The length of the CDR3 is 17 residues. Germline V gene data show CDR1 as MDHEN and CDR2 as SYDVKM. CDR3: CASSHSSRQGQSYEQYF. For the CDR3, the DNA is TGTGCCAGCAGCCACTCCTCCAGACAGGGTCAATCCTACGAGCAGTACTTC.

V gene TRBV5-5 combines with J gene TRBJ2-7; maybe TRBD1 (6 bases). From germline, CDR1 is SGHKS and CDR2 YYEKEE (reference sequence). V was trimmed by 4 bases and J by 4 bases, leaving 12 bases between them. The CDR3 is 13 residues long. CDR3 region: CASSRRQVYEQYF. The CDR3 bases are TGTGCCAGCAGCCGTAGACAGGTGTACGAGCAGTACTTC.

The chain combines TRBV2 with TRBJ1-3; D is unresolved. V lost 4 bases and J 3 bases, leaving 16 bases between the germline ends. The V gene's germline CDR1 is SNHLY and CDR2 FYNNEI. The CDR3 has 16 residues. The CDR3 sequence is CASSAGRRLSGNTIYF. The CDR3 DNA reads as TGTGCCAGCAGTGCCGGGAGGCGGTTAAGTGGAAACACCATATATTTT.

V usage is TRBV27 and J usage is TRBJ2-3; 7 nucleotides line up with TRBD1. CDR3 length equals 13 residues. The germline V gene has CDR1 MNHEY and CDR2 SMNVEV (reference sequence). V dropped 7 bases and J dropped 0; count of bases not matched to a gene: 1. The CDR3 DNA sequence: TGTGCCAGCAAGGGGGCCAGCACAGATACGCAGTATTTT. As protein: CASKGASTDTQYF.

In its sample, this clone was seen many times. This chain links TRBV28 with TRBJ2-7; 7 positions agree with TRBD2. Trimming took 6 bases from V and 6 from J; bases not matched to a gene: 14. Germline V CDR1 and CDR2: MDHEN, SYDVKM. The CDR3 totals 15 residues. In nucleotides, the CDR3 is TGTGCCAGCAGCCGGGGGGAGTCGGGTGTGAGCGAGCAGTACTTC. This sequence encodes CASSRGESGVSEQYF. The variable domain in full, with the rest retrieved from reference TRBV28 and TRBJ2-7, is DVKVTQSSRYLVKRTGEKVFLECVQDMDHENMFWYRQDPGLGLRLIYFSYDVKMKEKGDIPEGYSVSREKKERFSLILESASTNQTSMYLCASSRGESGVSEQYFGPGTRLTVT.

The chain employs TRBV7-8 and TRBJ1-4; D might be TRBD1 (6 bases). Trimming removed 5 bases from V and 8 bases from J, with 18 bases in between. The germline CDR1 and CDR2 sequences are SGHVS and FQNEAQ. The CDR3 loop spans 15 amino acids. DNA of the CDR3: TGTGCCAGCAGCAGGGGTCGGGGGCCCGAAGAAAAACTGTTTTTT. Translation: CASSRGRGPEEKLFF.

The chain carries TRBV4-1 and TRBJ2-1, with 7 bases lining up with TRBD2. The CDR3 has 15 residues. CDR1 and CDR2 (germline): MGHRA, YSYEKL. The trim removed 3 bases at V and 2 bases at J, leaving 4 bases unmatched. The CDR3 is CASSQGSGTYNEQFF. The CDR3 DNA follows: TGCGCCAGCAGCCAGGGGAGCGGGACCTACAATGAGCAGTTCTTC.